Listed here are 11 T cell receptor beta chains from one sample, sequenced in a study of vaccination and CD4 T cells after COVID-19. TCRdb called the PCR reads again in MiXCR, with one record for every CDR3 protein. The sample carries 21,000 or so distinct CDR3 sequences, about 60% recorded once. Material: CD4+ T cells from blood, obtained before SARS-CoV-2 vaccination. These receptors were taken from a human donor who had recovered from COVID-19.

V gene TRBV20-1 combines with J gene TRBJ1-4, with D unresolved. V was trimmed by 1 base and J by 8 bases, leaving 14 bases between them. Looked up from germline, CDR1 is DFQATT and CDR2 is SNEGSKA (reference sequence). The length of the CDR3 is 14 residues. CDR3: CSARVAGISEKLFF. The DNA of the CDR3 is TGCAGTGCTAGAGTCGCAGGAATCAGCGAAAAACTGTTTTTT.

A few counts support this clonotype. The V and J genes are TRBV27 and TRBJ1-5; 7 bases are a match to TRBD1. The J segment lost 7 bases and the V segment lost 6 bases, leaving 3 bases of the junction unmatched. Germline assignment: CDR1 MNHEY and CDR2 SMNVEV (reference sequence). The CDR3 extends over 12 amino acids. Written as DNA, the CDR3 is TGTGCCAGCAGGTCAGGGGGACAGCCCCAGCATTTT. Translated, it gives CASRSGGQPQHF.

In its sample, this clonotype was seen a few times. The chain is built from TRBV20-1 and TRBJ1-1; D gene unclear. Germline CDR1 and CDR2: DFQATT and SNEGSKA (reference sequence). This CDR3 contains 12 residues. Trimming took off 4 bases at V and 3 bases at J, with 9 bases between the two ends. Here the CDR3 DNA reads TGCAGTGCTAAGGTCGGCGACACTGAAGCTTTCTTT. It encodes CSAKVGDTEAFF.

This chain joins TRBV20-1 and TRBJ1-1, with 8 bases fitting TRBD1. Germline CDR1 and CDR2: DFQATT and SNEGSKA (reference sequence). The V and J ends lost 6 bases and 1 base, in that order; junction bases with no gene match: 7. The CDR3 is 14 amino acids. DNA of the CDR3: TGCAGTGCCGGCGGAGGACAGGGGAACACTGAAGCTTTCTTT. Translated, it gives CSAGGGQGNTEAFF.

This clonotype was seen a handful of times. The chain recombines TRBV6-5 with TRBJ1-4; D is undetermined. This CDR3 has 14 residues. V was shortened by 4 bases and J by 7 bases, with 13 bases between the two germline ends. The germline V gene has CDR1 MNHEY and CDR2 SVGAGI. The CDR3 loop is CASSSQGSLEKLFF. The CDR3 DNA reads as TGTGCCAGCAGTTCCCAAGGATCGCTTGAAAAACTGTTTTTT.

Here the CDR3 reads CASRQGVWLGYEQYF. DNA of the CDR3: TGTGCCAGCAGACAGGGGGTTTGGCTTGGGTACGAGCAGTACTTC. This chain joins TRBV6-1 and TRBJ2-7; 8 bases agree with TRBD1. The CDR3 sequence is 15 residues long. After removal of 6 bases from V and 4 bases from J, the junction contained 11 bases not matched to a gene. The germline CDR1 and CDR2 sequences are MNHNS and SASEGT.

The chain carries TRBV20-1 and TRBJ2-7; 10 bases map to TRBD1. The CDR3 covers 16 residues. V was pared by 3 bases and J by 0 bases, with 8 bases of the junction left unmatched. The V gene's germline CDR1 is DFQATT and CDR2 SNEGSKA (reference sequence). CDR3 sequence reads: CSARVLGQGTSYEQYF. The CDR3 DNA follows: TGCAGTGCTAGGGTACTGGGACAGGGGACCTCCTACGAGCAGTACTTC.

The V and J genes are TRBV5-4 and TRBJ1-1; TRBD1 agrees at 7 bases. Trimming cost V 1 base and J 4 bases; bases outside gene matches: 7. The CDR3 extends over 15 amino acids. The germline gives CDR1 SGHNT, CDR2 YYREEE (reference sequence). CDR3 in DNA: TGTGCCAGCAGCTTGCGACAGGGCGCTGGCACTGAAGCTTTCTTT. Its protein is CASSLRQGAGTEAFF.

V usage is TRBV5-8 and J usage is TRBJ2-7, with D unresolved. This CDR3 contains 14 residues. V dropped 2 bases and J dropped 6 bases, with 15 bases sitting between them. The germline gives CDR1 SGHTS, CDR2 YDEGEE. The CDR3 nucleotides read TGTGCCAGCAGCTTAGAAGAAGCGAAAGCCGAGCAGTACTTC. Encoded protein: CASSLEEAKAEQYF.

The chain employs TRBV7-2 and TRBJ2-1; D call uncertain. This CDR3 region has 11 residues. CDR1 and CDR2 (germline): SGHTA, FQGNSA. Trimming shortened V by 1 base and J by 11 bases, and 6 bases separated the two germline ends. The DNA of the CDR3 is TGTGCCAGCAGCTTAGTAGGGAAGCAGTTCTTC. Protein: CASSLVGKQFF.

In its sample, this clonotype was seen once. The rearrangement uses TRBV18 and TRBJ2-3, with 10 bases that match TRBD2. The V gene end was trimmed by 4 bases and the J gene end by 3 bases; junction bases not matched to a gene: 7. The CDR3 runs 16 residues. CDR1 is KGHSH, CDR2 LQKENI, per germline. In DNA, the CDR3 is TGTGCCAGCTCACGTCTGCCTAGCGGGAGTACAGATACGCAGTATTTT. The encoded protein is CASSRLPSGSTDTQYF.